This T cell receptor (beta chain) was found in a study of CD8 T cells in Susac syndrome. With random hexamers, roughly 0.5 to 1 ug RNA was reverse transcribed. In TCRdb, the immunoSEQ multiplex PCR reads were re-called with MiXCR into one record per CDR3 protein. The repertoire holds about 190,000 distinct CDR3 sequences, with around 93% as singletons. This clonotype has only one observation. The V gene's germline CDR1 is SGHNT and CDR2 YYREEE (reference sequence). V was clipped by 4 bases and J by 4 bases, with 11 bases between them. The CDR3 consists of 13 residues. The receptor was derived from a human donor in good health. The rearrangement uses TRBV5-4 and TRBJ1-1; D might be TRBD1 (5 bases). The sample comprised CD4+ T cells from PBMCs. The CDR3 nucleotides read TGTGCCAGCAGCGAACCCGACAGCACTGAAGCTTTCTTT. This codes for CASSEPDSTEAFF.